Shown below are 12 T cell receptor beta chains from a single sample sequenced in a study of cytomegalovirus exposure and HLA in healthy donors. This table comes from immunoSEQ multiplex PCR, and its TCRdb copy is limited to in-frame clones, with some not included. The profile shows approximately 59,000 clones, roughly 92% of them singletons. The sequenced sample consisted of PBMCs. The receptors derive from a young man in good health and CMV-seropositive.

This chain joins TRBV7-3 and TRBJ2-1; 13 nucleotides line up with TRBD2. The length of the CDR3 is 17 residues. The germline gives CDR1 SGHTA, CDR2 FQGTGA. V shed 2 bases and J 4 bases; nucleotides not matched to a gene: 5. CDR3 DNA sequence: TGTGCCAGCAGCTTACTAGGGACTAGCGGGGTTTACAATGAGCAGTTCTTC. It specifies CASSLLGTSGVYNEQFF.

The J gene is TRBJ2-7, the V gene TRBV14; D ambiguous. V lost 1 base to trimming and J lost 6 bases, with 13 bases between them. CDR3 length: 14 amino acids. Per the germline V gene, CDR1 is SGHDN and CDR2 is FVKESK. The CDR3 loop is CASSQVLTTGEQYF. The CDR3 DNA reads TGTGCCAGCAGCCAAGTCCTAACGACGGGCGAGCAGTACTTC.

In regard to this clone: Other DNA sequences in the same sample also yield this CDR3. The chain uses TRBV5-1 and TRBJ2-7; TRBD1 matches at 10 bases. This CDR3 has 14 residues. Germline V CDR1 and CDR2: SGHRS, YFSETQ. V lost 0 bases to trimming and J lost 3 bases; unmatched junction nucleotides: 0. CDR3 residues: CASSLGTGGYEQYF. CDR3 nucleotides: TGCGCCAGCAGCTTGGGGACAGGGGGCTACGAGCAGTACTTC.

The J gene is TRBJ2-1, the V gene TRBV7-3; TRBD2 aligns across 7 bases. The length of the CDR3 is 15 residues. V was clipped by 2 bases and J by 2 bases; unmatched bases: 3. Germline CDR1 and CDR2: SGHTA and FQGTGA. The CDR3 reads CASSLSSGAYNEQFF. CDR3 DNA sequence: TGTGCCAGCAGCTTATCTAGCGGAGCCTACAATGAGCAGTTCTTC.

The rearrangement links TRBV19 to TRBJ2-7; the match to TRBD1 covers 7 bases. Germline CDR1 is LNHDA and CDR2 is SQIVND (reference sequence). The CDR3 consists of 14 residues. The trim removed 9 bases at V and 5 bases at J, leaving 13 bases unmatched. In DNA form, the CDR3 reads TGTGCCAGCGCGACAGAGGGGGCCAGAAACGAGCAGTACTTC. Amino acids: CASATEGARNEQYF. The complete variable domain, with remaining parts taken from reference TRBV19 and TRBJ2-7, reads DGGITQSPKYLFRKEGQNVTLSCEQNLNHDAMYWYRQDPGQGLRLIYYSQIVNDFQKGDIAEGYSVSREKKESFPLTVTSAQKNPTAFYLCASATEGARNEQYFGPGTRLTVT.

This clone was recorded once. J is TRBJ2-4 and V is TRBV28; 11 bases fit TRBD1. The J segment lost 3 bases and the V segment lost 7 bases, leaving 2 bases of the junction unmatched. The CDR3 loop spans 14 amino acids. Germline V CDR1 and CDR2: MDHEN, SYDVKM. CDR3 coding DNA: TGTGCCAGCACCGGGACAGGGGGCAAAAACATTCAGTACTTC. As protein: CASTGTGGKNIQYF.

The rearrangement uses TRBV19 and TRBJ2-7; possibly TRBD2 for D (6 bases). The CDR3 consists of 13 residues. Trimming shortened V by 6 bases and J by 6 bases, and 15 bases separated the two germline ends. From germline, CDR1 is LNHDA and CDR2 SQIVND (reference sequence). In DNA form, the CDR3 reads TGTGCCAGTAGAGGAGGGGTTAAATTCGAGCAGTACTTC. Translating gives CASRGGVKFEQYF.

The chain employs TRBV10-3 and TRBJ1-1; D is possibly TRBD1 (5 bases). The germline gives CDR1 ENHRY, CDR2 SYGVKD. The CDR3 covers 14 residues. The V end lost 0 bases, the J end lost 4 bases, and 9 bases lay between the germline ends. CDR3 sequence reads: CAISESKGFTEAFF. CDR3 DNA: TGTGCCATCAGTGAGTCGAAGGGGTTCACTGAAGCTTTCTTT.

The rearrangement uses TRBV28 and TRBJ2-4, with unresolved D. This CDR3 is 15 amino acids long. V was cut by 2 bases and J by 4 bases, with 12 bases left in between. Germline V gene sequence: CDR1 MDHEN, CDR2 SYDVKM. CDR3 DNA sequence: TGTGCCAGCAGTTTAAATAAGAAAACTAAAAACATTCAGTACTTC. This codes for CASSLNKKTKNIQYF.

This chain uses TRBV30 with TRBJ1-1; D might be TRBD1 (6 bases). The CDR3 is made up of 10 amino acids. The V gene lost 5 bases and the J gene lost 11 bases, with 12 bases spanning the gap. CDR1 and CDR2 from the germline V gene are GTSNPN and SVGIG (reference sequence). CDR3 DNA: TGTGCCTGGCACAGGGAAAGGGCTTTCTTT. The encoded protein is CAWHRERAFF.

The chain joins TRBV30 to TRBJ2-1; 7 bases match TRBD2. CDR3 length: 16 residues. V shed 4 bases, J shed 7 bases, and the junction held 16 bases outside the gene matches. Per the germline V gene, CDR1 is GTSNPN and CDR2 is SVGIG (reference sequence). The CDR3 DNA reads TGTGCCTGGACCGCGTTGTCTGTGGGAGGGATTAATGAGCAGTTCTTC. Amino acid sequence: CAWTALSVGGINEQFF. The full variable domain, in which reference TRBV30 and TRBJ2-1 provide the parts outside the CDR3, is SQTIHQWPATLVQPVGSPLSLECTVEGTSNPNLYWYRQAAGRGLQLLFYSVGIGQISSEVPQNLSASRPQDRQFILSSKKLLLSDSGFYLCAWTALSVGGINEQFFGPGTRLTVL.

The chain uses TRBV27 and TRBJ2-3; perhaps TRBD2 as D (5 bases). The germline CDR1 and CDR2 sequences are MNHEY and SMNVEV (reference sequence). This CDR3 has 15 amino acids. Trimming shortened V by 3 bases and J by 0 bases, and 10 bases separated the two germline ends. CDR3 bases: TGTGCCAGCAGTTTCCTAGGAGGTAGCACAGATACGCAGTATTTT. Translating it yields CASSFLGGSTDTQYF.